These 13 T cell receptor beta chains originate from one sample sequenced in a study of T cells in Graves' hyperthyroidism and ophthalmopathy. Amplified TCR beta CDR3 regions came from RNA transcripts. The HTBI set primed first-round TCR CDR3 RT-PCR. A single record per CDR3 protein comes from TCRdb applying MiXCR to the multiplex PCR reads. The sample consists of a few hundred thousand distinct CDR3 sequences, 14% to 15% of them appearing once. The specimen was blood. These receptors all come from a woman in her 30s with Graves' hyperthyroidism.

This chain uses TRBV28 with TRBJ2-3; TRBD2 aligns across 12 bases. The CDR3 has 17 amino acids. V shed 4 bases and J 2 bases; nucleotides not matched to a gene: 7. The V gene's germline CDR1 is MDHEN and CDR2 SYDVKM. The CDR3 loop reads CASSSTGTSGHTDTQYF. The CDR3 coding sequence is TGTGCCAGCAGTTCGACCGGGACTAGCGGGCACACAGATACGCAGTATTTT. Filled out from reference TRBV28 and TRBJ2-3, the complete variable domain reads DVKVTQSSRYLVKRTGEKVFLECVQDMDHENMFWYRQDPGLGLRLIYFSYDVKMKEKGDIPEGYSVSREKKERFSLILESASTNQTSMYLCASSSTGTSGHTDTQYFGPGTRLTVL.

J is TRBJ2-7 and V is TRBV27; D perhaps matches TRBD1 (6 bases). V lost 5 bases and J 8 bases, leaving 13 bases between the germline ends. CDR3 length equals 12 residues. Germline V CDR1 and CDR2: MNHEY, SMNVEV (reference sequence). The CDR3 coding sequence is TGTGCCAGCAGTCCCCCAGGGGCCAAGCAGTACTTC. This sequence encodes CASSPPGAKQYF.

This clonotype came up many times. The rearrangement joins TRBV6-2 or TRBV6-3 to TRBJ2-5; D remains unclear. V lost 0 bases, J lost 4 bases, and 15 bases lay in between. The germline CDR1 and CDR2 sequences are MNHEY and SVGEGT. There are 16 residues in the CDR3. The CDR3 loop reads CASSYSNRDITETQYF. The CDR3 nucleotides read TGTGCCAGCAGTTACTCGAATCGAGACATAACAGAGACCCAGTACTTC.

This clonotype was detected only a few times. The chain carries TRBV5-6 and TRBJ2-2, with D perhaps TRBD2 (6 bases). V was pared by 0 bases and J by 2 bases, with 14 bases between. The CDR3 extends over 17 amino acids. The germline CDR1 and CDR2 sequences are SGHDT and YYEEEE. DNA of the CDR3: TGTGCCAGCAGCTTGGACCCCTCGGGACTCAACACCGGGGAGCTGTTTTTT. Translation: CASSLDPSGLNTGELFF.

CDR3: CATSDFVASNQPQHF. Here the CDR3 DNA reads TGTGCCACCAGTGATTTTGTCGCAAGCAATCAGCCCCAGCATTTT. The chain couples TRBV24-1 to TRBJ1-5; D is ambiguous. The V gene's germline CDR1 is KGHDR and CDR2 SFDVKD. CDR3 size: 15 residues. V lost 1 base and J 1 base, leaving 7 bases between the germline ends.

J is TRBJ1-1 and V is TRBV28; TRBD1 matches at 9 bases. CDR3 length: 15 amino acids. V shed 4 bases, J shed 4 bases, and the junction held 7 bases outside the gene matches. Germline loops: CDR1 MDHEN, CDR2 SYDVKM. CDR3 sequence (DNA): TGTGCCAGCAGTTCGACCGGGACAGGGACCACTGAAGCTTTCTTT. The encoded protein is CASSSTGTGTTEAFF.

In its sample, this clonotype was seen many times. This sequence joins TRBV7-2 and TRBJ2-1, with D perhaps matching TRBD2 (6 bases). V was trimmed by 5 bases and J by 0 bases, leaving 11 bases between them. The CDR3 consists of 15 residues. The germline gives CDR1 SGHTA, CDR2 FQGNSA. CDR3 sequence: CASSGTSRSYNEQFF. In DNA, the CDR3 is TGTGCCAGCAGCGGAACTAGCCGCTCCTACAATGAGCAGTTCTTC. Filled out from reference TRBV7-2 and TRBJ2-1, the complete variable domain reads GAGVSQSPSNKVTEKGKDVELRCDPISGHTALYWYRQSLGQGLEFLIYFQGNSAPDKSGLPSDRFSAERTGGSVSTLTIQRTQQEDSAVYLCASSGTSRSYNEQFFGPGTRLTVL.

The chain recombines TRBV12-3 or TRBV12-4 with TRBJ1-1, with D perhaps matching TRBD1 (5 bases). CDR3 length: 17 amino acids. V dropped 6 bases and J dropped 5 bases, with 25 bases sitting between them. CDR3 loop: CASSPPRGLGTRTEAFF. CDR3 bases: TGTGCCAGCAGCCCGCCTCGGGGGTTAGGAACCAGGACTGAAGCTTTCTTT.

The chain recombines TRBV29-1 with TRBJ2-7; tentatively, D is TRBD1 (6 bases). Germline loops: CDR1 SQVTM, CDR2 ANQGSEA. There are 15 residues in the CDR3. Deletions cut 7 bases from V and 2 bases from J, with 21 bases between. The CDR3 here is CSADVRGRGTYEQYF. In nucleotides, the CDR3 is TGCAGCGCTGACGTTCGGGGAAGGGGGACCTACGAGCAGTACTTC.

This clonotype was recorded a few times. The chain employs TRBV20-1 and TRBJ2-2; no clear D gene. The CDR3 runs 14 residues. Germline lookup yields CDR1 DFQATT and CDR2 SNEGSKA (reference sequence). Trimming cost V 5 bases and J 3 bases, with 13 bases left between them. CDR3 in amino acids: CSAPRTEHTGELFF. CDR3 nucleotides: TGCAGTGCTCCAAGGACCGAGCACACCGGGGAGCTGTTTTTT.

This clonotype appeared once. The genes are TRBV11-2 and TRBJ2-1; D tentatively reads TRBD1 or TRBD2 (5 bases each). CDR3 size: 14 residues. Germline V lookup: CDR1 SGHAT, CDR2 FQNNGV. The V end lost 1 base, the J end lost 8 bases, and 12 bases lay between the germline ends. The CDR3 nucleotides read TGTGCCAGCAGCTTAGTCCAGGGAGTGGATGAGCAGTTCTTC. It yields the protein CASSLVQGVDEQFF. The full variable domain, completed using reference TRBV11-2 and TRBJ2-1, is EAGVAQSPRYKIIEKRQSVAFWCNPISGHATLYWYQQILGQGPKLLIQFQNNGVVDDSQLPKDRFSAERLKGVDSTLKIQPAKLEDSAVYLCASSLVQGVDEQFFGPGTRLTVL.

The chain combines TRBV20-1 with TRBJ2-7, with D tentatively TRBD2 (5 bases). This CDR3 is built from 15 residues. Germline V lookup: CDR1 DFQATT, CDR2 SNEGSKA (reference sequence). V was shortened by 0 bases and J by 3 bases, with 15 bases between the two germline ends. For the CDR3, the DNA is TGCAGTGCTAGAGATCCCGCGTTAAGCGGCTACGAGCAGTACTTC. This encodes CSARDPALSGYEQYF.

This clonotype was seen only a few times. The CDR3 region has the DNA TGTGCCAGCAGCCTACACCGGGTCAATCCCTCCTACAATGAGCAGTTCTTC. This codes for CASSLHRVNPSYNEQFF. The chain combines TRBV7-8 with TRBJ2-1, with unresolved D. Trimming stripped 5 bases from V and 0 bases from J, with 17 bases between. Germline lookup yields CDR1 SGHVS and CDR2 FQNEAQ. There are 17 residues in the CDR3.